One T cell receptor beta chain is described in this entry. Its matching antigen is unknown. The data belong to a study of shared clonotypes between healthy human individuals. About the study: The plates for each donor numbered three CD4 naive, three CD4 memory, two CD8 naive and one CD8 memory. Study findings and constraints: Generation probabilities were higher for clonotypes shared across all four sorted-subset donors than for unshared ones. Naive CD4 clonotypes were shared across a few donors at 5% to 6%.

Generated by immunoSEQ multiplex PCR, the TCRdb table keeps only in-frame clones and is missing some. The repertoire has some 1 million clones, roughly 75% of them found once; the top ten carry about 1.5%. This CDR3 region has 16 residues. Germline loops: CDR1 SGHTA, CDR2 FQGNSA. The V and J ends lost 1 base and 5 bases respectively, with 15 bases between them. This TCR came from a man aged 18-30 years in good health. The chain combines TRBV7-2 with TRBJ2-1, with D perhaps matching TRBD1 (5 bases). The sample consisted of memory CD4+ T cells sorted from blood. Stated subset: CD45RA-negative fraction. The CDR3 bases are TGTGCCAGCAGCTTAGTTGGCAGGGTTGGAGACAATGAGCAGTTCTTC. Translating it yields CASSLVGRVGDNEQFF.